Listed below are T cell receptor beta chains from one sample, sequenced in a study of technical replicates of blood from a handful of donors. The method was immunoSEQ multiplex PCR; TCRdb's version includes in-frame clones alone and lacks a portion of them. Of roughly 69,000 clones listed, approximately 97% are singletons. What was sequenced was T cells isolated from PBMCs. The origin of the receptors is a human donor in good health. The CDR3 runs from the conserved cysteine through the conserved F or W. Each record gives: clone size, J gene, D gene, V gene, CDR3 protein, CDR3 DNA. The D gene is left open where the match is weak. Clone size, where shown, is once, few, many, or a class for clones that have expanded.

>-|TRBJ1-1|-|TRBV14
CASSPVLRTEAFF
TGTGCCAGCAGCCCCGTGTTGAGGACTGAAGCTTTCTTT
>-|TRBJ1-2|-|TRBV4-3
CASSQDIALTYGYTF
TGCGCCAGCAGCCAAGATATCGCTCTAACCTATGGCTACACCTTC
>-|TRBJ1-1|-|TRBV6-1
CASSDPRSTKGGLTEAFF
TGTGCCAGCAGTGACCCCCGGAGTACTAAAGGGGGATTAACTGAAGCTTTCTTT
>-|TRBJ1-1|-|TRBV5-8
CASSLVAIEAFF
TGTGCCAGCAGCTTGGTGGCCATTGAAGCTTTCTTT
>-|TRBJ1-1|TRBD1|TRBV28
CASSRGQRNTEAFF
TGTGCCAGCAGTCGGGGACAGAGGAACACTGAAGCTTTCTTT
>-|TRBJ1-5|TRBD1|TRBV19
CASSIGAGGQPQHF
TGTGCCAGTAGTATAGGGGCAGGGGGTCAGCCCCAGCATTTT
>-|TRBJ2-3|TRBD2|TRBV5-4
CASSTGLAGEASTDTQYF
TGTGCCAGCAGCACTGGACTAGCGGGAGAGGCTAGCACAGATACGCAGTATTTT
>-|TRBJ1-1|TRBD1|TRBV19
CASSDRVGSTEAFF
TGTGCCAGTAGCGACAGGGTAGGGAGCACTGAAGCTTTCTTT
>-|TRBJ1-2|-|TRBV9
CASSGGHYGYTF
TGTGCCAGCAGCGGGGGACATTACGGCTACACCTTC
>-|TRBJ2-2|TRBD2|TRBV9
CASRGGGTHTSGSAGELFF
TGTGCCAGCAGAGGTGGAGGGACACATACTAGCGGGAGTGCCGGGGAGCTGTTTTTT
>-|TRBJ1-1|-|TRBV5-6
CASRGTANTEAFF
TGTGCCAGTAGGGGCACGGCGAACACTGAAGCTTTCTTT
>-|TRBJ2-7|TRBD1|TRBV19
CASSPGQGLYEQYF
TGTGCCAGTAGTCCGGGACAGGGTCTCTACGAGCAGTACTTC
>-|TRBJ2-5|TRBD2|TRBV11-2
CASSWTSGQETQYF
TGTGCCAGCAGCTGGACTAGCGGACAAGAGACCCAGTACTTC
>-|TRBJ1-3|-|TRBV10-3
CAISEAGSSGNTIYF
TGTGCCATCAGTGAAGCGGGGAGCTCTGGAAACACCATATATTTT
>once|TRBJ1-1|-|TRBV30
CAWSVGDNTEAFF
TGTGCCTGGAGTGTAGGGGATAACACTGAAGCTTTCTTT
>-|TRBJ1-1|TRBD1|TRBV9
CASSGQGQGLNTEAFF
TGTGCCAGCAGCGGGCAAGGACAGGGCTTGAACACTGAAGCTTTCTTT
>-|TRBJ1-4|-|TRBV19
CASNLGVEKLFF
TGTGCCAGTAATTTGGGAGTGGAAAAACTGTTTTTT
>-|TRBJ2-3|TRBD2|TRBV13
CASSLGLAGSTDTQYF
TGTGCCAGCAGCTTAGGACTAGCGGGAAGCACAGATACGCAGTATTTT
>-|TRBJ2-7|TRBD2|TRBV7-3
CASSLYPGGYEQYF
TGTGCCAGCAGCTTATACCCGGGGGGGTACGAGCAGTACTTC
>once|TRBJ2-7|-|TRBV5-1
CASSFRDSSSYEQYF
TGCGCCAGCAGCTTCCGGGATTCAAGCTCCTACGAGCAGTACTTC
>-|TRBJ2-2|TRBD2|TRBV10-3
CAISGERELDVGELFF
TGTGCCATCAGTGGGGAGCGGGAGTTGGATGTTGGGGAGCTGTTTTTT
>-|TRBJ1-2|-|TRBV7-9
CASSLKNYGYTF
TGTGCCAGCAGCCTAAAGAACTATGGCTACACCTTC
>-|TRBJ2-1|TRBD1|TRBV11-3
CASSPDRGPYNEQFF
TGTGCCAGCAGCCCCGACAGGGGGCCCTACAATGAGCAGTTCTTC
>-|TRBJ2-5|TRBD1|TRBV10-2
CASKGQGLVQETQYF
TGCGCCAGCAAAGGACAGGGCCTGGTCCAAGAGACCCAGTACTTC
>-|TRBJ2-7|-|TRBV27
CASSLNGDQTAYEQYF
TGTGCCAGCAGTTTAAATGGCGACCAGACTGCCTACGAGCAGTACTTC
>-|TRBJ1-4|-|TRBV9
CASSVESSYRGEELFF
TGTGCCAGCAGCGTAGAGTCTAGTTATCGGGGGGAGGAACTGTTTTTT
>-|TRBJ2-7|TRBD2|TRBV2
CASTALELADYEQYF
TGTGCCAGCACAGCCCTGGAACTAGCGGACTACGAGCAGTACTTC
>-|TRBJ2-6|TRBD2|TRBV5-1
CASSLPGGGANVLTF
TGCGCCAGCAGCTTGCCGGGAGGGGGGGCCAACGTCCTGACTTTC
>-|TRBJ2-5|-|TRBV10-3
CAISDELAGETQYF
TGTGCCATCAGTGACGAACTAGCCGGGGAGACCCAGTACTTC
>-|TRBJ2-7|-|TRBV30
CAWAGLTYEQYF
TGTGCCTGGGCCGGACTGACCTACGAGCAGTACTTC
>-|TRBJ2-7|-|TRBV30
CAWSPGTGDYEQYF
TGTGCCTGGAGTCCCGGGACTGGCGACTACGAGCAGTACTTC
>-|TRBJ2-7|-|TRBV27
CASSLSRGREQYF
TGTGCCAGCAGTTTATCCAGGGGCAGGGAGCAGTACTTC
>-|TRBJ1-3|-|TRBV14
CASSQKGRNTIYF
TGTGCCAGCAGCCAAAAGGGGAGGAACACCATATATTTT
>-|TRBJ1-1|TRBD1|TRBV11-2
CASSGETGGRNTEAFF
TGTGCCAGCAGCGGGGAGACAGGGGGCAGGAACACTGAAGCTTTCTTT
>-|TRBJ2-7|-|TRBV5-1
CASSSVDGEGGEQYF
TGCGCCAGCAGCTCTGTAGATGGCGAAGGGGGCGAGCAGTACTTC
>-|TRBJ2-1|-|TRBV27
CASSFGQTASSYNEQFF
TGTGCCAGCAGTTTTGGACAGACCGCTAGCTCCTACAATGAGCAGTTCTTC
>-|TRBJ1-1|-|TRBV21-1
CASSKYREEGTEAFF
TGTGCCAGCAGCAAATACAGGGAAGAAGGCACTGAAGCTTTCTTT
>-|TRBJ2-7|-|TRBV28
CASSFPGPEQYF
TGTGCCAGCAGTTTCCCAGGGCCCGAGCAGTACTTC
>-|TRBJ2-3|-|TRBV11-2
CASSLIVTDTQYF
TGTGCCAGCAGCTTAATAGTTACAGATACGCAGTATTTT
>-|TRBJ1-2|TRBD1|TRBV25-1
CASGYRGSGYTF
TGTGCCAGCGGATACAGGGGATCTGGCTACACCTTC
>-|TRBJ1-2|TRBD1|TRBV4-3
CASSQDPPGQGTFPNYGYTF
TGCGCCAGCAGCCAAGATCCCCCGGGACAGGGAACTTTTCCTAACTATGGCTACACCTTC
>-|TRBJ2-3|TRBD1|TRBV6-5
CASGTATTDTQYF
TGTGCCAGCGGGACAGCGACCACAGATACGCAGTATTTT
>-|TRBJ1-2|-|TRBV28
CASSIGQGNYGYTF
TGTGCCAGCAGTATAGGGCAGGGCAACTATGGCTACACCTTC
>-|TRBJ2-7|-|TRBV19
CASSIAGHSYEQYF
TGTGCCAGTAGTATAGCGGGACACTCCTACGAGCAGTACTTC
>-|TRBJ1-2|-|TRBV10-3
CAISESNNYGYTF
TGTGCCATCAGTGAATCTAATAACTATGGCTACACCTTC
>few|TRBJ1-5|-|TRBV7-3
CASSQGRGQPQHF
TGTGCCAGCAGTCAGGGGCGAGGTCAGCCCCAGCATTTT
>-|TRBJ1-5|-|TRBV27
CASSLLGSWDQPQHF
TGTGCCAGCAGTTTATTGGGGAGCTGGGATCAGCCCCAGCATTTT